This entry lists 25 T cell receptor beta chains sequenced from one sample in a study of spatial heterogeneity in lung cancer (dated by TCRdb to the late 2010s). Libraries were constructed by 5' RACE. TCRdb lists the instrument as NextSeq 500. The raw public data were reprocessed by TCRdb itself: fastp quality trimming at Q25, MiXCR clonotype calling, in-frame beta chains only. Merged by CDR3 protein, the rows form single entries marked with the most common genes and DNA. Counted in this sample were tens of thousands of distinct CDR3 sequences; around 5.9% of them appeared once. The biggest ten clones account for 20% to 25% of the sample. What the time point label conveys for this sample: blood at routine non-recurrence follow-up after resection. Without any cell sorting, TCR sequencing was performed on whole RNA extracted either from tumor and nontumor lung tissue or from cryopreserved PBMC samples.

Sequenced here: PBMCs, sampled at follow-up. Source of these receptors: a male donor with early-stage non-small cell lung cancer.

This chain joins TRBV24-1 and TRBJ2-1, with TRBD2 as a possible D gene (6 bases). Trimming pared 6 bases from V and 2 bases from J, leaving 13 bases between. CDR1 and CDR2 (germline): KGHDR, SFDVKD. CDR3 size: 15 residues. The CDR3 region has the DNA TGTGCCACCAGTCTTACTAGCACCCCCTACAATGAGCAGTTCTTC. It translates to CATSLTSTPYNEQFF.

This clonotype was counted only a few times. V gene TRBV12-3 or TRBV12-4 combines with J gene TRBJ1-4; D not certain. Deletions cut 6 bases from V and 8 bases from J, with 13 bases between. CDR3 size: 13 residues. The CDR3 reads CASSFGPVEKLFF. The CDR3 nucleotides read TGTGCCAGCAGCTTTGGCCCTGTCGAAAAACTGTTTTTT.

This clonotype occurred a few times. This rearrangement joins TRBV6-5 to TRBJ2-7; no firm D call. CDR3 size: 15 residues. Per the germline V gene, CDR1 is MNHEY and CDR2 is SVGAGI. The germline V and J ends were trimmed by 0 bases and 4 bases, with 13 bases remaining between them. The CDR3 region has the DNA TGTGCCAGCAGTTACTCCGTCCCGGACCGATACGAGCAGTACGTC. Its protein product is CASSYSVPDRYEQYV.

The table lists this clonotype with many counts. The V gene is TRBV6-5, the J gene TRBJ1-6, with TRBD1 identical over 11 bases. Trimming removed 2 bases from V and 8 bases from J; junction bases left unmatched: 2. Per germline, CDR1 MNHEY and CDR2 SVGAGI. CDR3 length: 15 residues. In DNA, the CDR3 is TGTGCCAGCAGTTACGGGGACAGGGGGGATTCACCCCTCCACTTT. Translated: CASSYGDRGDSPLHF.

This clonotype was seen many times. This chain links TRBV27 with TRBJ2-1; a weak D match, TRBD2 (6 bases). Germline V gene data show CDR1 as MNHEY and CDR2 as SMNVEV (reference sequence). This CDR3 region has 17 residues. Trimming took 5 bases from V and 3 from J, leaving 20 bases between them. CDR3 sequence (DNA): TGTGCCAGCAGTACTCATGTCGGGACTCAATTCTACAATGAGCAGTTCTTC. It translates to CASSTHVGTQFYNEQFF.

This clonotype was seen ten or more times. The rearrangement uses TRBV12-3 or TRBV12-4 and TRBJ2-3; D ambiguous. There are 12 residues in the CDR3. Between the trimmed V and J ends, which lost 3 bases and 1 base, there was a span of 2 bases. The CDR3 loop reads CASSFGTDTQYF. The CDR3 DNA reads as TGTGCCAGCAGTTTTGGCACAGATACGCAGTATTTT.

This clonotype was recorded many times. The rearrangement links TRBV20-1 to TRBJ2-5; D is possibly TRBD2 (7 bases). This CDR3 is 14 amino acids long. Per germline, CDR1 DFQATT and CDR2 SNEGSKA (reference sequence). Trimming left V 2 bases short and J 2 bases short, with 12 bases between. The CDR3 is CSARPAGQQETQYF. In nucleotides, the CDR3 is TGCAGTGCTAGACCAGCGGGACAACAAGAGACCCAGTACTTC.

The chain carries TRBV12-5 and TRBJ1-5; 9 nucleotides align to TRBD1. The CDR3 is made up of 15 amino acids. V was pared by 7 bases and J by 7 bases, with 11 bases of the junction left unmatched. Germline CDR1 reads LGHNT; CDR2 reads FRNRAP. CDR3 sequence reads: CASAELGQGHQPQHF. The CDR3 bases are TGTGCTAGTGCCGAATTGGGACAGGGTCACCAGCCCCAGCATTTT.

This clonotype was observed many times. The chain employs TRBV7-2 and TRBJ2-3; D not certain. In germline, CDR1 is SGHTA, CDR2 FQGNSA. The CDR3 is 13 residues long. Trimming pared 1 base from V and 5 bases from J, leaving 7 bases between. In nucleotides, the CDR3 is TGTGCCAGCAGCTTAGGGCGTGGAGATACGCAGTATTTT. Its translation: CASSLGRGDTQYF.

The chain has TRBV7-3 and TRBJ1-2; 11 nucleotides match TRBD1. Germline V gene data show CDR1 as SGHTA and CDR2 as FQGTGA. With 1 base clipped from V and 8 bases from J, the junction kept 3 bases outside the gene matches. This CDR3 contains 14 residues. The CDR3 nucleotides are TGTGCCAGCAGCTTAATGGGACAGGGGGGAGGCTACACCTTC. This codes for CASSLMGQGGGYTF.

This clonotype was found a few times. The J gene is TRBJ2-6, the V gene TRBV5-1, with D hard to call. The CDR3 covers 14 residues. Germline V gene data show CDR1 as SGHRS and CDR2 as YFSETQ. With 4 bases removed from V and 0 bases from J, the gap between germline ends came to 5 bases. CDR3 region: CASSANSGANVLTF. In DNA, the CDR3 is TGCGCCAGCAGCGCCAACTCTGGGGCCAACGTCCTGACTTTC. The full variable domain, with the rest looked up from reference TRBV5-1 and TRBJ2-6, is KAGVTQTPRYLIKTRGQQVTLSCSPISGHRSVSWYQQTPGQGLQFLFEYFSETQRNKGNFPGRFSGRQFSNSRSEMNVSTLELGDSALYLCASSANSGANVLTFGAGSRLTVL.

The chain is built from TRBV15 and TRBJ1-1; D remains unclear. CDR1 and CDR2 (germline): LNHNV, YYDKDF (reference sequence). The V end was cut by 1 base, the J end by 4 bases, with 19 bases between. The CDR3 sequence is 17 residues long. CDR3 sequence reads: CATSRVRMMEAATEAFF. In DNA, the CDR3 is TGTGCCACCAGCAGAGTCCGAATGATGGAGGCGGCCACTGAAGCTTTCTTT.

This clonotype was counted at least ten times. The chain recombines TRBV12-3 or TRBV12-4 with TRBJ1-1; D is unresolved. V was cut by 4 bases and J by 3 bases, with 3 bases left in between. This CDR3 has 11 residues. The CDR3 here is CASSSYTEAFF. The CDR3 coding sequence is TGTGCCAGCAGTTCTTACACTGAAGCTTTCTTT.

This clonotype has ten or more counts. The chain carries TRBV15 and TRBJ1-5, with 7 bases matching TRBD1. The ends lost 6 bases at V and 6 bases at J; junction bases unmatched: 11. Germline-derived CDR1 and CDR2 are LNHNV and YYDKDF (reference sequence). CDR3 length: 15 amino acids. CDR3 residues: CATRVDRDRFQPQHF. The CDR3 DNA follows: TGTGCCACCAGGGTCGACAGGGATCGGTTTCAGCCCCAGCATTTT.

Points on this clonotype: This clone may be a read error of a much larger clone one base away. The chain is built from TRBV10-3 and TRBJ2-3; 9 nucleotides align to TRBD1. V shed 6 bases and J 5 bases; nucleotides not matched to a gene: 3. CDR1 ENHRY and CDR2 SYGVKD come from the germline V gene. The CDR3 is 13 residues long. CDR3 residues: CAIRGQGLDTQYF. CDR3 coding DNA: TGTGCCATCAGAGGACAGGGGCTAGATACGCAGTATTTT.

At least ten counts were recorded for this clonotype. The chain links TRBV6-6 to TRBJ2-1; 11 bases fit TRBD2. V gave up 2 bases and J gave up 9 bases; unmatched junction bases: 6. The CDR3 is made up of 15 amino acids. The V gene's germline CDR1 is MNHNY and CDR2 SVGAGI (reference sequence). In DNA, the CDR3 is TGTGCCAGCAGTTACGTAGCGGGGGGGCCCACTGAGCAGTTCTTC. Translated: CASSYVAGGPTEQFF.

In its sample, this clonotype was seen many times. An end of the junction does not agree with germline; a read error may underlie this. V usage is TRBV7-2 and J usage is TRBJ2-5; 12 bases line up with TRBD1. The CDR3 is 15 amino acids. Germline CDR1 SGHTA, CDR2 FQGNSA. Here the CDR3 reads CASSSGTGGQGTQYF. The CDR3 nucleotides read TGTGCCAGCAGCTCAGGGACAGGGGGCCAAGGGACCCAGTACTTC.

Ten or more counts support this clonotype. DNA for the CDR3: TGTGCCAGCAGCTTAGAAGAGAGTGTCACCTACGAGCAGTACTTC. It specifies CASSLEESVTYEQYF. The rearrangement links TRBV7-8 to TRBJ2-7; D remains ambiguous. Germline-derived CDR1 and CDR2 are SGHVS and FQNEAQ. Trimming pared 1 base from V and 2 bases from J, leaving 12 bases between. This CDR3 contains 15 residues.

The sample holds a few counts of this clonotype. The chain employs TRBV3-1 and TRBJ2-7; unclear D gene. The ends were cut back, 0 bases at V and 5 bases at J, with 5 bases in the middle. The germline CDR1 and CDR2 sequences are LGHDT and YNNKEL (reference sequence). The CDR3 covers 12 residues. In DNA, the CDR3 is TGTGCCAGCAGCCAAGATCTTGACGAGCAGTACTTC. Its protein product is CASSQDLDEQYF.

This clonotype was seen a few times. The chain uses TRBV11-2 and TRBJ2-3; TRBD1 is a possible D gene (5 bases). Trimming left V 4 bases short and J 5 bases short, with 13 bases between. Germline CDR1 and CDR2: SGHAT and FQNNGV. The CDR3 is 14 residues long. The CDR3 is CASSSNQGIDTQYF. The CDR3 nucleotides are TGTGCCAGCAGCTCCAACCAGGGAATAGATACGCAGTATTTT.

This chain connects TRBV27 to TRBJ1-2, with D possibly being TRBD1 (5 bases). Germline CDR1 MNHEY, CDR2 SMNVEV (reference sequence). The V end was cut by 3 bases, the J end by 2 bases, with 16 bases between. This CDR3 spans 16 amino acids. CDR3 region: CASSFRAGALNYGYTF. CDR3 coding DNA: TGTGCCAGCAGTTTCCGCGCCGGGGCCCTAAACTATGGCTACACCTTC.

The chain is built from TRBV3-1 and TRBJ1-6; 11 bases map to TRBD1. CDR3 length: 13 residues. V lost 4 bases to trimming and J lost 14 bases; unmatched junction nucleotides: 4. The germline V gene has CDR1 LGHDT and CDR2 YNNKEL (reference sequence). The CDR3 protein is CASSRGQGAALHF. Here the CDR3 DNA reads TGTGCCAGCAGCCGTGGACAGGGGGCGGCCCTCCACTTT.

This clonotype came up many times. The V and J genes are TRBV4-3 and TRBJ2-7; TRBD2 matches at 8 bases. Germline loops: CDR1 LGHNA, CDR2 YSLEER. V lost 4 bases, J lost 3 bases, and 11 bases stayed unmatched. This CDR3 region has 16 residues. The CDR3 DNA sequence: TGCGCCAGCAGCCCGGGGACTAGTAACCCGATCTACGAGCAGTACGTC. Encoded protein: CASSPGTSNPIYEQYV.

This clonotype was seen ten or more times. The rearrangement uses TRBV2 and TRBJ2-3, with 9 bases matching TRBD2. V was clipped by 1 base and J by 5 bases; unmatched bases: 13. The CDR3 is made up of 18 amino acids. Germline CDR1 and CDR2: SNHLY and FYNNEI. CDR3 DNA: TGTGCCAGCAGTGAAGGAGAGGTAGCGGGAGCCCTCGGAGATACGCAGTATTTT. Its translation is CASSEGEVAGALGDTQYF.

The rearrangement uses TRBV2 and TRBJ1-2, with 10 bases matching TRBD1. Looked up from germline, CDR1 is SNHLY and CDR2 is FYNNEI. This CDR3 contains 14 residues. The ends lost 4 bases at V and 4 bases at J; junction bases unmatched: 3. The CDR3 is CASSGQGATYGYTF. In nucleotides, the CDR3 is TGTGCCAGCAGTGGACAGGGGGCGACCTATGGCTACACCTTC.